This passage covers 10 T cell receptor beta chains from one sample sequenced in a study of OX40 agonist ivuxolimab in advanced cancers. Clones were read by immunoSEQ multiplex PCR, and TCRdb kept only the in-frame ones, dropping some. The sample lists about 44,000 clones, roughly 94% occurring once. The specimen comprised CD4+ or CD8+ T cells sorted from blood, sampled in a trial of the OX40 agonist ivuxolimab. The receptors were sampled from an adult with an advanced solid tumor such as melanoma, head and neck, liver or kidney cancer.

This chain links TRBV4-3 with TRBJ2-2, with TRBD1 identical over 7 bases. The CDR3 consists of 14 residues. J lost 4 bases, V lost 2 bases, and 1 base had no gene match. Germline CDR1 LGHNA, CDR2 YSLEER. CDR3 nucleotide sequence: TGCGCCAGCAGCCAACAGGGGGTCACCGGGGAGCTGTTTTTT. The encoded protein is CASSQQGVTGELFF.

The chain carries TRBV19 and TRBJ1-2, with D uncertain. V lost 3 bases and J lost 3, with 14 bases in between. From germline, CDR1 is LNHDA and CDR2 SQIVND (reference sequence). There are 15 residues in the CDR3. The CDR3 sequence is CASSIPYGSHYGYTF. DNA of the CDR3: TGTGCCAGTAGTATTCCTTATGGCTCGCACTATGGCTACACCTTC.

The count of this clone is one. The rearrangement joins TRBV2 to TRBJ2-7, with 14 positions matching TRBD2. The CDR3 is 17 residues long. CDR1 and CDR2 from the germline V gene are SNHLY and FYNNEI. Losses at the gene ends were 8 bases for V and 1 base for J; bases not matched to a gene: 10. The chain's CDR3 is CASVPGLAGGASYEQYF. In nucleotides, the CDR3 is TGTGCCAGCGTCCCAGGACTAGCGGGAGGAGCTTCCTACGAGCAGTACTTC. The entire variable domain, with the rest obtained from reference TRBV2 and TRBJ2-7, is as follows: EPEVTQTPSHQVTQMGQEVILRCVPISNHLYFYWYRQILGQKVEFLVSFYNNEISEKSEIFDDQFSVERPDGSNFTLKIRSTKLEDSAMYFCASVPGLAGGASYEQYFGPGTRLTVT.

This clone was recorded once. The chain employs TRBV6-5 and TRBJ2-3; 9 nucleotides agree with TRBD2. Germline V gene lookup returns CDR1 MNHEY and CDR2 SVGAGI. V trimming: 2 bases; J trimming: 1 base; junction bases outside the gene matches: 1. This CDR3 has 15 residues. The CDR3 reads CASSYGGRGTDTQYF. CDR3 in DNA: TGTGCCAGCAGTTACGGCGGGAGGGGCACAGATACGCAGTATTTT.

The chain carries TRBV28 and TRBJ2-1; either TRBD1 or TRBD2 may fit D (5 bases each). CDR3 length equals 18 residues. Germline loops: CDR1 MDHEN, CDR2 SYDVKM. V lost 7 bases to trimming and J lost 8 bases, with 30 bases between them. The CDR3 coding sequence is TGTGCCAGCACCCTTTTCCCGTCTCGGGGCGACCCTCTTGATGAGCAGTTCTTC. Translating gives CASTLFPSRGDPLDEQFF.

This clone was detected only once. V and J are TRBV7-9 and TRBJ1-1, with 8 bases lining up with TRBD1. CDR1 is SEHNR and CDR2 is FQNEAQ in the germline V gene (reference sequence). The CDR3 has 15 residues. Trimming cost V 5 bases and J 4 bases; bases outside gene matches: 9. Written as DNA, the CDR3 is TGTGCCAGCAGCGCTAGGACAGGGAAGGGCACTGAAGCTTTCTTT. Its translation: CASSARTGKGTEAFF.

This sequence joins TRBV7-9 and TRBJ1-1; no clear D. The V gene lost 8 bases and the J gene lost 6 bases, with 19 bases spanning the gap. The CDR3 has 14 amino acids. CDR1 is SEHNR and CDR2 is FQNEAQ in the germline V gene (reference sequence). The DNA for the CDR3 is TGTGCCAGCGACCCTGGCCGGACTGGCGCTGAAGCTTTCTTT. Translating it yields CASDPGRTGAEAFF.

The CDR3 DNA follows: TGTGCCAGCAGCTTAACGGGCGGGTTTTCCACCTACAATGAGCAGTTCTTC. The encoded protein is CASSLTGGFSTYNEQFF. The V and J genes are TRBV7-3 and TRBJ2-1; D possibly corresponds to TRBD2 (5 bases). V was clipped by 0 bases and J by 2 bases, with 14 bases between them. Germline V CDR1 and CDR2: SGHTA, FQGTGA. The CDR3 extends over 17 amino acids.

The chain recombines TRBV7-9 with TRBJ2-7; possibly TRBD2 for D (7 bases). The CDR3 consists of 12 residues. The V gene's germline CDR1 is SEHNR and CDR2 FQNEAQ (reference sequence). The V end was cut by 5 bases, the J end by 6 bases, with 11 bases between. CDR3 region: CASSPGGPEQYF. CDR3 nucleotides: TGTGCCAGCAGCCCCGGGGGGCCCGAGCAGTACTTC.

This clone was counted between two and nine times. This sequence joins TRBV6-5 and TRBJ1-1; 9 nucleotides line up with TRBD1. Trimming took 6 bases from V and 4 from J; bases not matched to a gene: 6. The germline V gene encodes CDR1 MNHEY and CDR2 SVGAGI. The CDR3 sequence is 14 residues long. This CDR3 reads CASSLTGGVTEAFF. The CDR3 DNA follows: TGTGCCAGCAGCTTGACAGGGGGGGTCACTGAAGCTTTCTTT.